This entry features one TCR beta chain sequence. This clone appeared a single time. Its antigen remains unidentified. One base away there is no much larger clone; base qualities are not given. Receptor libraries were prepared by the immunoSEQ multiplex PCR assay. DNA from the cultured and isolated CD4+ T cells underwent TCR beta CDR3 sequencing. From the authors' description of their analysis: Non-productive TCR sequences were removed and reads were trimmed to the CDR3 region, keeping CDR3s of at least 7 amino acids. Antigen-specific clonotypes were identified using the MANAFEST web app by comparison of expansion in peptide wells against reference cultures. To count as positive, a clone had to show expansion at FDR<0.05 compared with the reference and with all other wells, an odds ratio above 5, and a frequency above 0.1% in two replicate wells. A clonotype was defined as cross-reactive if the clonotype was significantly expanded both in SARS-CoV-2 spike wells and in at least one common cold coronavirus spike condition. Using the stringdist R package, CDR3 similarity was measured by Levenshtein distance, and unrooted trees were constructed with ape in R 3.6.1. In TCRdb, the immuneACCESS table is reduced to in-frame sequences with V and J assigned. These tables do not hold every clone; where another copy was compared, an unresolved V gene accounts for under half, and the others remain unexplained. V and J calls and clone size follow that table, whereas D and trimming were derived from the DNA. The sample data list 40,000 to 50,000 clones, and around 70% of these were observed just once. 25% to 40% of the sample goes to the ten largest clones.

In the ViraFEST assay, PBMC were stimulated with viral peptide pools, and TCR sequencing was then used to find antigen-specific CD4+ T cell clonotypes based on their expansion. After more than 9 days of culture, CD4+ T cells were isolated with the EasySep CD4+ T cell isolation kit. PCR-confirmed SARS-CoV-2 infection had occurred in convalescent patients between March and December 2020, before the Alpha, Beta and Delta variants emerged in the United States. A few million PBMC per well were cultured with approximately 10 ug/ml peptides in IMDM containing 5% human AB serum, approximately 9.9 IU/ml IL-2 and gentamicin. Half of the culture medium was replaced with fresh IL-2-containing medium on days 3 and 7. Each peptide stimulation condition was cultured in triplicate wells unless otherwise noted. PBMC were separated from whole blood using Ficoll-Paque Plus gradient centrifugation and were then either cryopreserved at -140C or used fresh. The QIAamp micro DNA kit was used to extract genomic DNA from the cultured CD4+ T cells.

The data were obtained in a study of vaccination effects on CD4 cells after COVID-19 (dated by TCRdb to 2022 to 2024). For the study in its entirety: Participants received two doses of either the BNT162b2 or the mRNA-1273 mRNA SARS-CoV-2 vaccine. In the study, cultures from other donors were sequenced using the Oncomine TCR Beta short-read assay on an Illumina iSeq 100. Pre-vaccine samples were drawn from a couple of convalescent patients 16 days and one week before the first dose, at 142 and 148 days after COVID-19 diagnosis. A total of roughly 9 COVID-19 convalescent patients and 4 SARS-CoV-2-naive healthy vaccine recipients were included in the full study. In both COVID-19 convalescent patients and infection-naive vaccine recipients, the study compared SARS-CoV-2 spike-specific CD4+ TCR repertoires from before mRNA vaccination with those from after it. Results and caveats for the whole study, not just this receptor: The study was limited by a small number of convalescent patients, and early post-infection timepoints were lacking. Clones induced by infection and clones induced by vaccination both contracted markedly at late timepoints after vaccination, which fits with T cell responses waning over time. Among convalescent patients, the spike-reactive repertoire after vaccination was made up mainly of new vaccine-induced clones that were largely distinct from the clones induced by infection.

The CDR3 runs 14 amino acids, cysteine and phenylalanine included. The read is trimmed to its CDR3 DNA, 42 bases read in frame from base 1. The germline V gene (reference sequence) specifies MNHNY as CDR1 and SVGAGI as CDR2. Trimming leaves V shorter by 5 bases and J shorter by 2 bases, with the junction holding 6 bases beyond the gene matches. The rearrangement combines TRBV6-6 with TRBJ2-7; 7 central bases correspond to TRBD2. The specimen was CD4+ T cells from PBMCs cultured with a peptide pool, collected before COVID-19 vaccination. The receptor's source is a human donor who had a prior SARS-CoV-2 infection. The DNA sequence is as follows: TGTGCCAGCAGTGCCAGCGGGATAGCCTACGAGCAGTACTTC. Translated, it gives CASSASGIAYEQYF.